The 2 T cell receptor beta chains below were found in one sample sequenced in a study of shared clonotypes between healthy human individuals. The repertoire was sequenced with immunoSEQ multiplex PCR; TCRdb's copy has only in-frame clones and lacks some. Of 780,000 or so clones listed, just under 75% are singletons. Sequences were obtained from memory CD4+ T cells sorted from blood. Subset noted: CD45RA-negative fraction. Source of these receptors: a young woman in good health.

The chain couples TRBV27 to TRBJ2-7; D tentatively reads TRBD1 or TRBD2 (5 bases each). This CDR3 region has 17 residues. Germline V gene sequence: CDR1 MNHEY, CDR2 SMNVEV (reference sequence). V lost 5 bases and J lost 6, with 26 bases in between. The chain's CDR3 is CASSLGPWDPGLFEQYF. The CDR3 nucleotides are TGTGCCAGCAGTCTAGGCCCCTGGGACCCCGGTTTGTTCGAGCAGTACTTC.

This clone was seen more than once but under ten times. The gene calls are TRBV28 and TRBJ2-7; D ambiguous. CDR3 size: 18 residues. V was trimmed by 5 bases and J by 2 bases, leaving 25 bases between them. Germline V gene sequence: CDR1 MDHEN, CDR2 SYDVKM. CDR3 in DNA: TGTGCCAGCAGTGACCTGCTGGGCCAGAAGATAGCTCCCTACGAGCAGTACTTC. Its protein product is CASSDLLGQKIAPYEQYF.